One sample yielded the 3 T cell receptor beta chains listed below, sequenced in a study of blood T cell repertoires in COVID-19. Profiling relied on immunoSEQ multiplex PCR, and the TCRdb table lists in-frame clones only, not all of them. The sample records approximately 50,000 clones, more than 70% being singletons. The specimen was peripheral blood. These receptors originate from a human donor in a cohort sampled during active COVID-19.

The genes are TRBV7-2 and TRBJ1-2; D is unclear. The germline V gene has CDR1 SGHTA and CDR2 FQGNSA. V was shortened by 5 bases and J by 3 bases, with 13 bases between the two germline ends. This CDR3 is 14 amino acids long. The CDR3 loop is CASSPSTGYYGYTF. The CDR3 DNA reads TGTGCCAGCAGCCCCAGTACGGGATACTATGGCTACACCTTC.

The chain links TRBV6-6 to TRBJ2-2, with D tentatively TRBD1 (7 bases). V was pared by 7 bases and J by 5 bases, with 14 bases between. This CDR3 comprises 14 residues. Germline CDR1 MNHNY, CDR2 SVGAGI (reference sequence). The chain's CDR3 is CASTPAGGTGELFF. In nucleotides, the CDR3 is TGTGCCAGCACCCCCGCAGGGGGGACCGGGGAGCTGTTTTTT.

This sequence joins TRBV7-3 and TRBJ2-1, with a tentative D call TRBD2 (6 bases). Trimming took off 6 bases at V and 6 bases at J, with 15 bases between the two ends. Germline CDR1 and CDR2: SGHTA and FQGTGA. CDR3 length equals 14 residues. The DNA of the CDR3 is TGTGCCAGCAGTAAGGGACTCCTAGGCAATGAGCAGTTCTTC. Amino acid sequence: CASSKGLLGNEQFF.